These T cell receptor beta chains were read from a single sample in a study of response to subunit inactivated influenza vaccine. TCRdb reprocessed the RT-PCR reads via MiXCR and lists one record per CDR3 protein. This table has fewer than 600,000 distinct CDR3 sequences, roughly 7.9% appearing once. Here the sequenced sample was PBMCs from blood, taken around 25 months after vaccination. These receptors all come from a man aged 45 to 75 who received an inactivated influenza vaccine. Both conserved end residues are part of each CDR3. D genes are given only for firm matches. A row's size may be missing; if present it is once, few, many or a size class.

j_call | d_call | v_call | clone_size | cdr3_aa | cdr3_nt
TRBJ2-1 | TRBD1 | TRBV10-3 | many | CAIGQGSYNEQFF | TGTGCCATTGGACAGGGGTCCTACAATGAGCAGTTCTTC
TRBJ1-6 | . | TRBV12-3/TRBV12-4 | . | CASSLGGVNSPLHF | TGTGCCAGCAGTTTAGGGGGGGTGAATTCACCCCTCCACTTT
TRBJ2-7 | . | TRBV7-2 | . | CASSLVGMYEQYF | TGTGCCAGCAGCTTAGTTGGCATGTACGAGCAGTACTTC
TRBJ2-4 | TRBD1 | TRBV6-2/TRBV6-3 | few | CASSGDRDTAKNIQYF | TGTGCCAGCAGTGGCGACAGGGATACAGCCAAAAACATTCAGTACTTC
TRBJ2-7 | TRBD2 | TRBV11-2 | . | CASSPAGGGYEQYF | TGTGCCAGCAGCCCAGCGGGGGGCGGCTACGAGCAGTACTTC
TRBJ2-7 | . | TRBV28 | few | CASSFASFEQYF | TGTGCCAGCAGTTTCGCGAGCTTCGAGCAGTACTTC
TRBJ2-1 | . | TRBV5-1 | many | CASSLVDNEQFF | TGCGCCAGCAGCTTGGTGGACAATGAGCAGTTCTTC
TRBJ2-2 | . | TRBV29-1 | many | CSVASGPNTGELFF | TGCAGCGTTGCGAGCGGTCCGAACACCGGGGAGCTGTTTTTT
TRBJ2-1 | TRBD2 | TRBV3-1 | . | CASSRIGGVNNEQFF | TGTGCCAGCAGCCGCATCGGGGGGGTTAACAATGAGCAGTTCTTC
TRBJ2-2 | . | TRBV12-3/TRBV12-4 | few | CASSLVPGARATGELFF | TGTGCCAGCAGTTTAGTCCCAGGGGCGAGGGCCACCGGGGAGCTGTTTTTT
TRBJ2-7 | TRBD2 | TRBV4-1 | many | CASSQTQLASYEQYF | TGCGCCAGCAGCCAAACCCAACTAGCGTCCTACGAGCAGTACTTC
TRBJ1-6 | TRBD1 | TRBV27 | many | CASSFGTGGSPLHF | TGTGCCAGCAGTTTCGGGACAGGGGGATCACCCCTCCACTTT
TRBJ2-7 | . | TRBV10-3 | few | CAISESARQWNEQYF | TGTGCCATCAGTGAGTCGGCGAGACAGTGGAACGAGCAGTACTTC
TRBJ2-1 | TRBD1 | TRBV11-3 | few | CASSLDGRQGSDEQFF | TGTGCCAGCAGCTTAGATGGGCGACAGGGATCGGATGAGCAGTTCTTC
TRBJ2-3 | TRBD2 | TRBV11-2 | many | CASNRGGADTQYF | TGTGCCAGCAACCGGGGGGGGGCAGATACGCAGTATTTT
TRBJ2-1 | . | TRBV9 | . | CASSVNGGSGYNEQFF | TGTGCCAGCAGCGTAAATGGTGGGAGCGGATACAATGAGCAGTTCTTC
TRBJ2-3 | . | TRBV20-1 | . | CSANREADTQYF | TGCAGTGCTAACAGGGAGGCAGATACGCAGTATTTT
TRBJ1-2 | . | TRBV29-1 | . | CSVGPRRQLSNYGYTF | TGCAGCGTTGGTCCCCGGAGACAACTATCTAACTATGGCTACACCTTC
TRBJ2-7 | . | TRBV6-1 | . | CASKRGAVSYEQYF | TGTGCCAGCAAAAGAGGGGCTGTATCCTACGAGCAGTACTTC
TRBJ2-5 | TRBD1 | TRBV20-1 | . | CSAIKDRGLSRETQYF | TGCAGTGCTATAAAGGACAGGGGATTGAGTAGAGAGACCCAGTACTTC
TRBJ2-1 | TRBD2 | TRBV6-1 | . | CASSDLAVGYNEQFF | TGTGCCAGCAGCGATCTAGCGGTAGGATACAATGAGCAGTTCTTC
TRBJ2-7 | . | TRBV11-2 | few | CASSLVADAGTYEQYF | TGTGCCAGCAGCTTAGTGGCGGACGCCGGGACCTACGAGCAGTACTTC
TRBJ2-2 | TRBD1 | TRBV4-1 | . | CASSQGTGVWSGELFF | TGCGCCAGCAGCCAAGGGACAGGTGTTTGGTCTGGGGAGCTGTTTTTT
TRBJ2-7 | . | TRBV28 | few | CASRHSSRSYEQYF | TGTGCCAGCAGGCATAGCTCTCGGTCCTACGAGCAGTACTTC
TRBJ1-2 | TRBD1 | TRBV12-3/TRBV12-4 | few | CASSKRDRGNYGYTF | TGTGCCAGCAGCAAACGGGACAGGGGTAACTATGGCTACACCTTC
TRBJ2-7 | . | TRBV5-1 | many | CASSSTASSYEQYF | TGCGCCAGCAGTTCTACAGCGAGCTCCTACGAGCAGTACTTC
TRBJ2-2 | . | TRBV7-9 | few | CTEDLYTGELFF | TGTACGGAGGACTTGTACACCGGGGAGCTGTTTTTT
TRBJ2-5 | . | TRBV5-1 | many | CASSLDAFGETQYF | TGCGCCAGCAGCTTGGATGCTTTCGGAGAGACCCAGTACTTC
TRBJ2-1 | . | TRBV11-3 | . | CASSPHDGNEQFF | TGTGCCAGCAGCCCCCACGATGGTAATGAGCAGTTCTTC
TRBJ2-1 | TRBD2 | TRBV3-1 | . | CASSTGTSGSDEQFF | TGTGCCAGCAGCACAGGGACTAGCGGGAGTGATGAGCAGTTCTTC
TRBJ2-3 | TRBD2 | TRBV18 | few | CASSRTSSGRETDTQYF | TGTGCCAGCTCTCGTACTTCTAGCGGGAGAGAGACAGATACGCAGTATTTT
TRBJ2-7 | . | TRBV12-3/TRBV12-4 | many | CASSQQDWLYEQYF | TGTGCCAGCAGTCAACAGGATTGGCTCTACGAGCAGTACTTC
TRBJ2-1 | . | TRBV30 | . | CAWSVSGSVEFF | TGTGCCTGGAGTGTTTCGGGGAGCGTGGAGTTCTTC
TRBJ2-1 | TRBD2 | TRBV6-2/TRBV6-3 | few | CASSYAAGGAYNEQFF | TGTGCCAGCAGTTACGCCGCCGGGGGGGCCTACAATGAGCAGTTCTTC
TRBJ2-5 | TRBD2 | TRBV12-3/TRBV12-4 | . | CASTLGLAGWQETQYF | TGTGCCAGCACCCTGGGACTAGCGGGATGGCAAGAGACCCAGTACTTC
TRBJ2-3 | TRBD1 | TRBV24-1 | few | CATSDFTQGATDTQYF | TGTGCCACCAGTGATTTTACCCAGGGGGCAACAGATACGCAGTATTTT
TRBJ1-2 | . | TRBV12-3/TRBV12-4 | few | CASRGHGYTF | TGTGCCAGCAGGGGACATGGCTACACCTTC
TRBJ2-5 | . | TRBV20-1 | few | CSAEGVGRGIETQYF | TGCAGTGCTGAAGGGGTGGGCAGGGGAATAGAGACCCAGTACTTC
TRBJ2-1 | TRBD1 | TRBV20-1 | many | CSASRSPGQGYNEQFF | TGCAGTGCTAGTAGGTCCCCGGGACAGGGCTATAATGAGCAGTTCTTC
TRBJ2-2 | . | TRBV4-1 | few | CATTSGAELFF | TGCGCCACCACCTCAGGCGCGGAGCTGTTTTTT
TRBJ2-1 | . | TRBV6-2/TRBV6-3 | . | CASSYSRSGTRYNEQFF | TGTGCCAGCAGTTACTCGAGGTCTGGGACGAGATACAATGAGCAGTTCTTC
TRBJ1-5 | . | TRBV6-2/TRBV6-3 | many | CASSPPRTLSNQPQHF | TGTGCCAGCAGTCCCCCCCGGACTTTGAGCAATCAGCCCCAGCATTTT
TRBJ2-5 | . | TRBV27 | few | CASSSPYAAGETQYF | TGTGCCAGCAGTTCCCCCTATGCAGCTGGGGAGACCCAGTACTTC
TRBJ2-7 | TRBD1 | TRBV20-1 | many | CSARDGTALLDEQYF | TGCAGTGCTAGAGATGGGACAGCTCTTTTGGACGAGCAGTACTTC
TRBJ1-5 | . | TRBV3-1 | . | CASSRLNQPQHF | TGTGCCAGCAGCCGCCTGAATCAGCCCCAGCATTTT
TRBJ2-1 | . | TRBV25-1 | many | CASSDPGSNEQFF | TGTGCCAGCAGTGACCCCGGCAGCAATGAGCAGTTCTTC
TRBJ2-6 | . | TRBV6-1 | . | CATHTGPGANVLTF | TGTGCCACACACACAGGGCCCGGGGCCAACGTCCTGACTTTC
TRBJ2-5 | . | TRBV4-3 | . | CASSQDGLRDVRETQYF | TGCGCCAGCAGCCAAGACGGTTTGCGGGATGTTCGGGAGACCCAGTACTTC
TRBJ1-2 | . | TRBV11-2 | . | CASSAPGTVYGYTF | TGTGCCAGCAGCGCTCCCGGGACGGTCTATGGCTACACCTTC
TRBJ2-7 | TRBD1 | TRBV4-2 | few | CASSQTSTGEYEQYF | TGTGCCAGCAGCCAAACTTCGACAGGGGAGTACGAGCAGTACTTC
TRBJ2-1 | . | TRBV20-1 | few | CSASTLYNEQFF | TGCAGTGCTTCGACCCTTTACAATGAGCAGTTCTTC
TRBJ2-7 | TRBD1 | TRBV11-2 | few | CASSIRGYSSTGKFLEQYF | TGTGCCAGCAGCATCAGGGGGTATTCGTCGACAGGGAAGTTCCTCGAGCAGTACTTC
TRBJ2-2 | . | TRBV6-2/TRBV6-3 | few | CASSKDRLANTGELFF | TGTGCCAGCAGCAAGGACCGACTCGCGAACACCGGGGAGCTGTTTTTT
TRBJ2-5 | . | TRBV7-2 | . | CASKDNRGQETQYF | TGTGCCAGCAAGGACAACCGAGGTCAAGAGACCCAGTACTTC
TRBJ1-4 | TRBD1 | TRBV20-1 | . | CSAKPGQGNEKLFF | TGCAGTGCAAAACCGGGACAGGGTAATGAAAAACTGTTTTTT